The 20 T cell receptor beta chains presented below share a single source sample, sequenced in a study of spatial heterogeneity in lung cancer. Time point given: blood at routine non-recurrence follow-up after resection. Unsorted whole RNA from tumor, nontumor lung or frozen PBMC underwent sequencing. TCRdb independently ran MiXCR on the 5' RACE reads; one entry per CDR3 protein. The table has about 120,000 distinct CDR3 sequences, 9% to 15% seen once. The starting material was PBMCs, obtained at follow-up. The receptors come from a male donor with early-stage non-small cell lung cancer.

This clonotype was picked up one time. One end of the junction fails to match germline, which may point to a read error. CDR3 bases: TGTGCCAGCAGCTTAGGATACAGGGACCCTGAAACTTTCTTT. Translation: CASSLGYRDPETFF. The rearrangement links TRBV7-9 to TRBJ1-1; a possible D gene is TRBD1 (6 bases). Germline CDR1 and CDR2: SEHNR and FQNEAQ (reference sequence). The CDR3 consists of 14 residues.

The CDR3, as DNA: TGCGCCAGCAGCCAAGATTCACCCCTCCACTTT. As protein: CASSQDSPLHF. This chain joins TRBV4-1 and TRBJ1-6; no clear D. Germline CDR1 reads MGHRA; CDR2 reads YSYEKL. The CDR3 is 11 amino acids. The germline V and J ends were trimmed by 0 bases and 9 bases, with 0 bases remaining between them.

The V and J genes are TRBV3-1 and TRBJ1-2; the match to TRBD1 covers 7 bases. The trim removed 0 bases at V and 6 bases at J, leaving 4 bases unmatched. This CDR3 is 14 amino acids long. Germline V gives CDR1 LGHDT, CDR2 YNNKEL (reference sequence). CDR3 in amino acids: CASSQEDRVNGYTF. The CDR3 region has the DNA TGTGCCAGCAGCCAAGAAGACAGGGTGAATGGCTACACCTTC.

This chain joins TRBV3-1 and TRBJ2-5; D remains unclear. V lost 4 bases, J lost 7 bases, and 13 bases lay in between. CDR3 length: 13 residues. Germline CDR1 reads LGHDT; CDR2 reads YNNKEL (reference sequence). CDR3 in amino acids: CASSPLPPRTQYF. CDR3 DNA sequence: TGTGCCAGCAGCCCACTCCCTCCCCGGACCCAGTACTTC.

This clonotype was observed at least ten times. This chain links TRBV5-1 with TRBJ2-3; no clear D gene. Germline CDR1 is SGHRS and CDR2 is YFSETQ. The CDR3 is 14 amino acids. The V end lost 2 bases, the J end lost 0 bases, and 7 bases lay between the germline ends. CDR3 in DNA: TGCGCCAGCAGCTTAGGGCAGAGCACAGATACGCAGTATTTT. Protein sequence: CASSLGQSTDTQYF.

This clonotype occurred many times. The chain is built from TRBV12-5 and TRBJ2-4; D may correspond to TRBD1 or TRBD2 (5 bases each). Per the germline V gene, CDR1 is LGHNT and CDR2 is FRNRAP. The CDR3 sequence is 13 residues long. Trimming pared 7 bases from V and 7 bases from J, leaving 14 bases between. The CDR3, as DNA: TGTGCTAGTGCCTCCGGGACCCCCAACATTCAGTACTTC. Its translation: CASASGTPNIQYF.

The count of this clonotype is one. The chain joins TRBV30 to TRBJ1-1, with unresolved D. Germline values: CDR1 GTSNPN, CDR2 SVGIG (reference sequence). V was pared by 5 bases and J by 3 bases, with 10 bases between. The CDR3 totals 12 residues. The CDR3 DNA is TGTGCCTGGGTCAAGGGTTACACTGAAGCTTTCTTT. Its protein is CAWVKGYTEAFF.

The chain uses TRBV20-1 and TRBJ1-5; no clear D gene. Germline CDR1 is DFQATT and CDR2 is SNEGSKA (reference sequence). The V and J ends lost 5 bases and 1 base respectively, with 6 bases between them. CDR3 length equals 12 residues. The CDR3 is CSAYTSNQPQHF. The CDR3 DNA is TGCAGTGCTTACACCAGCAATCAGCCCCAGCATTTT.

This clonotype showed up just a few times. V is TRBV6-5 and J is TRBJ1-1; D remains ambiguous. V lost 3 bases and J lost 1, with 12 bases in between. Germline V gives CDR1 MNHEY, CDR2 SVGAGI. This CDR3 is built from 15 residues. This CDR3 reads CASSYSWQRNTEAFF. The CDR3 coding sequence is TGTGCCAGCAGTTATAGCTGGCAGCGGAACACTGAAGCTTTCTTT.

In this sample, this clonotype turned up a few times. The chain couples TRBV7-2 to TRBJ1-2; D not certain. CDR3 length: 13 residues. V gave up 5 bases and J gave up 5 bases, with 12 bases separating them. Germline CDR1 reads SGHTA; CDR2 reads FQGNSA. CDR3 nucleotide sequence: TGTGCCAGCAGCCAGACATTTTTTTATGGCTACACCTTC. Translated, it gives CASSQTFFYGYTF.

V is TRBV6-5 and J is TRBJ1-3; the D gene is possibly TRBD1 (6 bases). Per germline, CDR1 MNHEY and CDR2 SVGAGI. The CDR3 is 14 residues long. V gave up 8 bases and J gave up 2 bases, with 13 bases separating them. In DNA, the CDR3 is TGTGCCAGCGTAACGGGGGCTGCTGGAAACACCATATATTTT. This sequence encodes CASVTGAAGNTIYF.

This clonotype occurred many times. This sequence joins TRBV3-1 and TRBJ1-3; 7 bases fit TRBD1. With 4 bases clipped from V and 0 bases from J, the junction kept 6 bases outside the gene matches. CDR3 length: 16 amino acids. The germline V gene has CDR1 LGHDT and CDR2 YNNKEL (reference sequence). The DNA for the CDR3 is TGTGCCAGCAGCCGCAGACAGGGATTCTCTGGAAACACCATATATTTT. Translating it yields CASSRRQGFSGNTIYF.

Ten or more counts support this clonotype. The J gene is TRBJ1-3, the V gene TRBV20-1; no clear D. The V gene lost 5 bases and the J gene lost 0 bases, with 14 bases spanning the gap. CDR3 length: 15 amino acids. CDR1 DFQATT and CDR2 SNEGSKA come from the germline V gene (reference sequence). CDR3 loop: CSAQVPFSSGNTIYF. CDR3 bases: TGCAGTGCTCAAGTCCCCTTTAGCTCTGGAAACACCATATATTTT.

The chain carries TRBV6-5 and TRBJ1-5; D is undetermined. V lost 7 bases to trimming and J lost 3 bases, with 10 bases between them. The length of the CDR3 is 13 residues. CDR1 is MNHEY, CDR2 SVGAGI, per germline. CDR3 DNA sequence: TGTGCCAGCACGCCAGGTCTCAATCAGCCCCAGCATTTT. This gives the protein CASTPGLNQPQHF.

This clonotype occurred a few times. The chain has TRBV11-1 and TRBJ2-1, with D possibly being TRBD2 (5 bases). V was cut by 3 bases and J by 6 bases, with 12 bases left in between. The CDR3 runs 14 residues. Looked up from germline, CDR1 is SGHAT and CDR2 is FQDESV (reference sequence). The CDR3 DNA sequence: TGTGCCAGCAGCTTGTCGACGCGGGCCAATGAGCAGTTCTTC. Protein: CASSLSTRANEQFF.

This clonotype was seen at least ten times. The chain links TRBV7-9 to TRBJ2-1; D tentatively fits TRBD1 or TRBD2 (5 bases each). The V end was cut by 5 bases, the J end by 15 bases, with 14 bases between. There are 11 residues in the CDR3. Per germline, CDR1 SEHNR and CDR2 FQNEAQ (reference sequence). Here the CDR3 reads CASSPPRGPFF. The CDR3 DNA is TGTGCCAGCAGCCCGCCCCGGGGCCCGTTCTTC.

The gene calls are TRBV7-8 and TRBJ1-3; D unclear. Germline lookup yields CDR1 SGHVS and CDR2 FQNEAQ. The CDR3 is 15 amino acids. V was shortened by 2 bases and J by 2 bases, with 10 bases between the two germline ends. This CDR3 reads CASSLLGRTGNTIYF. In nucleotides, the CDR3 is TGTGCCAGCAGCTTACTCGGCCGTACTGGAAACACCATATATTTT.

This clonotype was recorded many times. This rearrangement joins TRBV18 to TRBJ1-5; a possible D gene is TRBD1 (6 bases). The CDR3 is made up of 15 amino acids. Germline assignment: CDR1 KGHSH and CDR2 LQKENI. V lost 2 bases and J lost 1, with 9 bases in between. CDR3 protein: CASSPTDSSNQPQHF. CDR3 sequence (DNA): TGTGCCAGCTCACCAACGGACAGCAGCAATCAGCCCCAGCATTTT.

This clonotype was found many times. V usage is TRBV7-9 and J usage is TRBJ1-6; D gene ambiguous. Trimming shortened V by 3 bases and J by 8 bases, and 11 bases separated the two germline ends. The CDR3 consists of 14 residues. CDR1 and CDR2 (germline): SEHNR, FQNEAQ (reference sequence). CDR3 sequence reads: CASSFEHPDSPLHF. Written as DNA, the CDR3 is TGTGCCAGCAGCTTCGAGCATCCGGATTCACCCCTCCACTTT. Looking up the rest from reference TRBV7-9 and TRBJ1-6 gives the full variable domain: DTGVSQNPRHKITKRGQNVTFRCDPISEHNRLYWYRQTLGQGPEFLTYFQNEAQLEKSRLLSDRFSAERPKGSFSTLEIQRTEQGDSAMYLCASSFEHPDSPLHFGNGTRLTVT.

This clonotype has a handful of counts. The genes are TRBV6-1 and TRBJ1-1, with D tentatively TRBD1 (6 bases). The CDR3 has 15 amino acids. CDR1 and CDR2 from the germline V gene are MNHNS and SASEGT. V was cut by 1 base and J by 2 bases, with 11 bases left in between. The CDR3 DNA sequence: TGTGCCAGCAGTGAAGGACAGGCCGTAAACACTGAAGCTTTCTTT. Its translation: CASSEGQAVNTEAFF.